The T cell receptor (beta chain) under discussion was sequenced for a study of blood T cell repertoires in COVID-19. Study details: Acute-phase and convalescent COVID-19 samples originated in the United States, Italy and Spain. In each case, the material was cDNA or gDNA derived from T cells, B-cell-depleted T cells, or PBMCs.

Germline assignment: CDR1 LNHDA and CDR2 SQIVND (reference sequence). V gave up 5 bases and J gave up 2 bases; unmatched junction bases: 6. This CDR3 contains 15 residues. Only a few counts were recorded for this clone. How the authors handled the data: Researchers report that nucleated cell counts were estimated from reference gene primer amplification. TCRdb keeps only in-frame clones here, not all; method: immunoSEQ multiplex PCR. V, J and clone size derive from that table, while D and trimming were established from the DNA sequence. The data hold roughly 120,000 clones, with under 95% observed a single time.

The clonotype originates from a man aged 50 or older with active COVID-19. V usage is TRBV19 and J usage is TRBJ1-5; 7 nucleotides line up with TRBD1. Sequencing was done on a sample of peripheral blood. CDR3 sequence reads: CASSLLTGGNQPQHF. The CDR3 coding sequence is TGTGCCAGTAGTCTTCTCACAGGGGGCAATCAGCCCCAGCATTTT.